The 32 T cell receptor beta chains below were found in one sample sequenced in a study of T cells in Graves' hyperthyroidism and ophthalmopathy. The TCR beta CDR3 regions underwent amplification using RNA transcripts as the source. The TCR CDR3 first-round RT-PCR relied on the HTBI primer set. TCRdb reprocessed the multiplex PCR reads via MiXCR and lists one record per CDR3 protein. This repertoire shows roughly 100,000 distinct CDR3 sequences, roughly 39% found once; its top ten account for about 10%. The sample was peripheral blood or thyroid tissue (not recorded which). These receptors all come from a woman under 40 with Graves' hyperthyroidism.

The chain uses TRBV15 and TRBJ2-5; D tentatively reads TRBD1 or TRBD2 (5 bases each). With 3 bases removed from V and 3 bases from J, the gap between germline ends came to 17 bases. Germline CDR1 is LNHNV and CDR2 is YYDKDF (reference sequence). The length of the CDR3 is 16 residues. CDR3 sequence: CATSSPRDQTKETQYF. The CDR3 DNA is TGTGCCACCAGCAGCCCCCGGGACCAAACGAAAGAGACCCAGTACTTC.

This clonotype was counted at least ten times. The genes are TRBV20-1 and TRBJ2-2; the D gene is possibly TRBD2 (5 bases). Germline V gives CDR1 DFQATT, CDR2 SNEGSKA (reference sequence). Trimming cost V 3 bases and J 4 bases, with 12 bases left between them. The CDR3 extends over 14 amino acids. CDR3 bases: TGCAGTGCTAGCGGCCTAGCTGTCACCGGGGAGCTGTTTTTT. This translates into CSASGLAVTGELFF.

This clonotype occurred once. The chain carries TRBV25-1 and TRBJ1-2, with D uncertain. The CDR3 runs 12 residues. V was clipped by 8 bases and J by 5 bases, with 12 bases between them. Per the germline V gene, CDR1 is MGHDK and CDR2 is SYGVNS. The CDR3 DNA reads TGTGCCAGCGGATCAATAGGTTATGGCTACACCTTC. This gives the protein CASGSIGYGYTF.

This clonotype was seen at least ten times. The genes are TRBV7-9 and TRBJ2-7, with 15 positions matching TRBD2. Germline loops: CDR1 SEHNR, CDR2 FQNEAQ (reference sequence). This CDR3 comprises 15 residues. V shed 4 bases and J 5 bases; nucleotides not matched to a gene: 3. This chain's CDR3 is CASSSGTSGRNEQYF. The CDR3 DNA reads TGTGCCAGCAGCTCCGGGACTAGCGGGAGGAACGAGCAGTACTTC.

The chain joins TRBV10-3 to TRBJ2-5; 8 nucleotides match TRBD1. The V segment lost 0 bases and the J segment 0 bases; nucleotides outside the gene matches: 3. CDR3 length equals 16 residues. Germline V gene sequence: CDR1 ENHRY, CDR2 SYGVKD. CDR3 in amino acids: CAISESRQGYQETQYF. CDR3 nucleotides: TGTGCCATCAGTGAGTCAAGACAGGGGTACCAAGAGACCCAGTACTTC.

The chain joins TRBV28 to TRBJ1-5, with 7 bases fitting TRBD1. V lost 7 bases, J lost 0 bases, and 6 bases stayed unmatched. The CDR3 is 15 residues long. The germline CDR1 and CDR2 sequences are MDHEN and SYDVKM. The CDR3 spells CASKGTDYSNQPQHF. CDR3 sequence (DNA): TGTGCCAGCAAGGGGACAGATTATAGCAATCAGCCCCAGCATTTT.

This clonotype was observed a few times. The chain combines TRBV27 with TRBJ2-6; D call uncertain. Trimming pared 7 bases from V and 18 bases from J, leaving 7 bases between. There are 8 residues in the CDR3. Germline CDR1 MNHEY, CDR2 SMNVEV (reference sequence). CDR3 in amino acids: CASTDRTF. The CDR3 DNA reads TGTGCCAGCACGGACCGGACTTTC.

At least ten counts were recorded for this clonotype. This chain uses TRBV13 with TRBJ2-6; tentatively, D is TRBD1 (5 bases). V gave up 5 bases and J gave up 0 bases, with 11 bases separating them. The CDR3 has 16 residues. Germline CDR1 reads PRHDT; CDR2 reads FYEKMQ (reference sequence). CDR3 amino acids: CASSNTGFSGANVLTF. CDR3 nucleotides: TGTGCCAGCAGCAATACAGGATTCTCTGGGGCCAACGTCCTGACTTTC.

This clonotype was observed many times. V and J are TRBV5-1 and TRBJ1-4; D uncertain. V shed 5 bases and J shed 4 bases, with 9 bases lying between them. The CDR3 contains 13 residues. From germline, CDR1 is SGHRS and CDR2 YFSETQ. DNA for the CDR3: TGCGCCAGCAGGATGGAGGGTAATGAAAAACTGTTTTTT. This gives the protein CASRMEGNEKLFF.

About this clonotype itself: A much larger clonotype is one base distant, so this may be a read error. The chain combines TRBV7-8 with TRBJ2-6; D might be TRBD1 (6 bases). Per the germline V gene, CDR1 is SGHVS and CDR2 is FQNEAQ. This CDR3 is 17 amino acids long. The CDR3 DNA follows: TGTGCCAGCAGTTTAGCAGGGGCGATCTCTGGGGCCAACGTCCTGGCTTTC. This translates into CASSLAGAISGANVLAF.

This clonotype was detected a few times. CDR3 coding DNA: TGTGCCAGCAGTTTATGGGTAATGAGGCAAGCTCCAGCGGGCACCGGGGAGCTGTTTTTT. Protein: CASSLWVMRQAPAGTGELFF. V and J are TRBV7-9 and TRBJ2-2; a possible D gene is TRBD2 (6 bases). This CDR3 spans 20 amino acids. The V gene's germline CDR1 is SEHNR and CDR2 FQNEAQ (reference sequence). Trimming pared 6 bases from V and 4 bases from J, leaving 30 bases between.

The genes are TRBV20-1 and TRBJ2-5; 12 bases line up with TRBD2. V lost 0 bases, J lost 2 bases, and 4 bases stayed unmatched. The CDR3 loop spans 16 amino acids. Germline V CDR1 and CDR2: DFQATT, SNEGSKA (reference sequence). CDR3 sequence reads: CSARERTSGDQETQYF. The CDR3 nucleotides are TGCAGTGCTAGAGAACGGACTAGCGGGGATCAAGAGACCCAGTACTTC.

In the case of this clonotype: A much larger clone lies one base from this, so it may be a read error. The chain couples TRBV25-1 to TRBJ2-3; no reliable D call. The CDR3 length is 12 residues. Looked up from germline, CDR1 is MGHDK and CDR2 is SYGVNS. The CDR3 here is CASSALTDTLYF. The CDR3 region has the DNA TGTGCCAGCAGTGCCCTCACAGATACGCTGTATTTT. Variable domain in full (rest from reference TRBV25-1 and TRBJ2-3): EADIYQTPRYLVIGTGKKITLECSQTMGHDKMYWYQQDPGMELHLIHYSYGVNSTEKGDLSSESTVSRIRTEHFPLTLESARPSHTSQYLCASSALTDTLYFGPGTRLTVL.

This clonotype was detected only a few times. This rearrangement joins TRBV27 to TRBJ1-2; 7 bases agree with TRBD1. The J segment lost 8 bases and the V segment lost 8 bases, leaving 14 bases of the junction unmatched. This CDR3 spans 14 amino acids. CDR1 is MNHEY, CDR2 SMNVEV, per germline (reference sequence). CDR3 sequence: CASGFVDREGGYTF. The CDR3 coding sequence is TGTGCCAGCGGATTCGTCGACAGGGAGGGGGGCTACACCTTC.

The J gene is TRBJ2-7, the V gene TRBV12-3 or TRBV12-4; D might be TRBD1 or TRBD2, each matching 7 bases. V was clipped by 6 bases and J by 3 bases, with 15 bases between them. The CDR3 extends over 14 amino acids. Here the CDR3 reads CASSLQGEGYEQYF. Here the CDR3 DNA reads TGTGCCAGCAGCCTTCAGGGGGAGGGCTACGAGCAGTACTTC.

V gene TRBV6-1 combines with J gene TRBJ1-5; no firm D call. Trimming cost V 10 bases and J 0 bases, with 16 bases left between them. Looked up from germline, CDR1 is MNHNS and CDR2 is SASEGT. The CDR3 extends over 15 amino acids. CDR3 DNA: TGTGCCACCCTAACAGAACCCTATAGCAATCAGCCCCAGCATTTT. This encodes CATLTEPYSNQPQHF.

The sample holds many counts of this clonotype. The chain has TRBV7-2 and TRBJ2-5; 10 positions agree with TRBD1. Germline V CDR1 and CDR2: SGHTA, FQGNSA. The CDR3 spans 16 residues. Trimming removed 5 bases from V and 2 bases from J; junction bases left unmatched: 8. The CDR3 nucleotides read TGTGCCAGCAGCCCCGGGACAGGGGCTCTTCAAGAGACCCAGTACTTC. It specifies CASSPGTGALQETQYF.

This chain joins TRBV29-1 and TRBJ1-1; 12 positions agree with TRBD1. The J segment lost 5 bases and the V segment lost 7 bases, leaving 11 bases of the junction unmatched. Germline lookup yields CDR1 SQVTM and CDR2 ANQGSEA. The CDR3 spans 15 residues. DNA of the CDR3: TGCAGCGCCGGGACAGGGGGCCTTGGGGGGACTGAAGCTTTCTTT. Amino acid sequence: CSAGTGGLGGTEAFF.

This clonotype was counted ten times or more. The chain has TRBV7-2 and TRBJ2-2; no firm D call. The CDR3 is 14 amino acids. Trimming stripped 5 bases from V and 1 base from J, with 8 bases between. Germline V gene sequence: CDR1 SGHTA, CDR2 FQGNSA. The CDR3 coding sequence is TGTGCCAGCAGCCATGACTTGAACACCGGGGAGCTGTTTTTT. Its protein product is CASSHDLNTGELFF.

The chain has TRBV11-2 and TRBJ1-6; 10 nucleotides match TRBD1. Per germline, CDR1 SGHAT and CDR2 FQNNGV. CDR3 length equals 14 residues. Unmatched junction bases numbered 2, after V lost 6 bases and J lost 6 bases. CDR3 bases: TGTGCCAGCAGTCGGGACAGGGGTAATTCACCCCTCCACTTT. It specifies CASSRDRGNSPLHF.

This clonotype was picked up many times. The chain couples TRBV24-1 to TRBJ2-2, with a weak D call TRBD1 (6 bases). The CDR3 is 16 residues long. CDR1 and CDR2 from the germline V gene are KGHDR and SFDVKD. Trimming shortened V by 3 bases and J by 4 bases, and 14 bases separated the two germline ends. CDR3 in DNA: TGTGCCACCAGTGATACCGGGACCAGGGGCACCGGGGAGCTGTTTTTT. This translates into CATSDTGTRGTGELFF.

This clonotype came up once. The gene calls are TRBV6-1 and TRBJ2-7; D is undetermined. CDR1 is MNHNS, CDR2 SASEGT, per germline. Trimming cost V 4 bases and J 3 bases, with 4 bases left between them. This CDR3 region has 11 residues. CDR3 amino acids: CASSALYEQYF. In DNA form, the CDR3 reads TGTGCCAGCAGTGCCCTCTACGAGCAGTACTTC.

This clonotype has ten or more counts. DNA of the CDR3: TGTGCCACCAGCAGAGTTCAGAGGTCCGGGGAGCTGTTTTTT. Translation gives CATSRVQRSGELFF. The V call is TRBV15, the J call TRBJ2-2, with D uncertain. V lost 1 base to trimming and J lost 6 bases, with 9 bases between them. The CDR3 is 14 amino acids. Germline V gene sequence: CDR1 LNHNV, CDR2 YYDKDF (reference sequence).

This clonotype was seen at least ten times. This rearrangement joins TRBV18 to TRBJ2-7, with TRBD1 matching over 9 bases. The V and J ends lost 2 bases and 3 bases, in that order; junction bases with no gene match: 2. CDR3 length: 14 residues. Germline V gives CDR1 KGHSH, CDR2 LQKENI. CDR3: CASSPGTGSYEQYF. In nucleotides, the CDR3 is TGTGCCAGCTCACCAGGGACAGGGAGCTACGAGCAGTACTTC. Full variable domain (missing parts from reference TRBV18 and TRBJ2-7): NAGVMQNPRHLVRRRGQEARLRCSPMKGHSHVYWYRQLPEEGLKFMVYLQKENIIDESGMPKERFSAEFPKEGPSILRIQQVVRGDSAAYFCASSPGTGSYEQYFGPGTRLTVT.

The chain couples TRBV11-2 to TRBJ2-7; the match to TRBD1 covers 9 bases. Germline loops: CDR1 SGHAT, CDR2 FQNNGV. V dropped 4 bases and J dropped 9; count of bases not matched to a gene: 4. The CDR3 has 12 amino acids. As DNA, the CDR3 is TGTGCCAGCAGCTCTAGACAGGGGGGGCAGTACTTC. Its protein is CASSSRQGGQYF.

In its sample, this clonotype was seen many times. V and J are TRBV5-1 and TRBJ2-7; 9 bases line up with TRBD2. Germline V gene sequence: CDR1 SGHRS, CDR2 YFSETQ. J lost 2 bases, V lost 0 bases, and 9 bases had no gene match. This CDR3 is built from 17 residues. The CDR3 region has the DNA TGCGCCAGCAGCTTGGATACTAGCGGGTGGTTCACCTACGAGCAGTACTTC. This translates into CASSLDTSGWFTYEQYF.

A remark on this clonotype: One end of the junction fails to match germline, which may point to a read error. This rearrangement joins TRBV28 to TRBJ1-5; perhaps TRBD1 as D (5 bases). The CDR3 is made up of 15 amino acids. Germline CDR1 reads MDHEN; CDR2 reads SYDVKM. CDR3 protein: CASRITGYSNRPQHF. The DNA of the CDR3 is TGTGCCAGCAGGATTACAGGCTATAGCAATCGGCCCCAGCATTTT.

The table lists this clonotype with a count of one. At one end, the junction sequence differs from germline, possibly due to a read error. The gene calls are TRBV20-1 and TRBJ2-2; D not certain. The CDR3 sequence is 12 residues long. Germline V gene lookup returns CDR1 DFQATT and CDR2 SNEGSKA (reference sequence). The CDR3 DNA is TGCAGTGCTAGTAAGCAGACCGGCGAGCTGTTTTTT. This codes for CSASKQTGELFF.

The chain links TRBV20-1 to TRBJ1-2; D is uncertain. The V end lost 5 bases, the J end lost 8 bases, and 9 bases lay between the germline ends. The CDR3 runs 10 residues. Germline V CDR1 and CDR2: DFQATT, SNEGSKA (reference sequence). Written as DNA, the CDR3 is TGCAGTGCTCCAGTGGGGGGCTACACCTTC. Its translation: CSAPVGGYTF.

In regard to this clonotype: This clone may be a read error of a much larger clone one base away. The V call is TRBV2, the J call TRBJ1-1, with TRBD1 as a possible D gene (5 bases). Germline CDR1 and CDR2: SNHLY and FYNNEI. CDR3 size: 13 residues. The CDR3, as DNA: TGTGCCAGCAGTTTAGAATTTGGGACTGAAGCTTCCTTT. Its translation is CASSLEFGTEASF.

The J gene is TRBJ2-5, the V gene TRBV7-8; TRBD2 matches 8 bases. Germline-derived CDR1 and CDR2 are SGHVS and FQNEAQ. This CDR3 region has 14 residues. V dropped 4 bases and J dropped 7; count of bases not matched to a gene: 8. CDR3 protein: CASSYERGYRTQYF. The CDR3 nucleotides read TGTGCCAGCAGCTATGAGCGGGGGTACAGGACCCAGTACTTC.

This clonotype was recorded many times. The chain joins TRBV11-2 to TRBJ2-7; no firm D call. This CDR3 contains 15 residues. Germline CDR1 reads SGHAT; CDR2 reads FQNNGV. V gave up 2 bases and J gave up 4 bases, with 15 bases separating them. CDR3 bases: TGTGCCAGCAGCTTATATCATGACGTTGGGTACGAGCAGTACTTC. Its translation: CASSLYHDVGYEQYF. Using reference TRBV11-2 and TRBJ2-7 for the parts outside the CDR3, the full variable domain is EAGVAQSPRYKIIEKRQSVAFWCNPISGHATLYWYQQILGQGPKLLIQFQNNGVVDDSQLPKDRFSAERLKGVDSTLKIQPAKLEDSAVYLCASSLYHDVGYEQYFGPGTRLTVT.